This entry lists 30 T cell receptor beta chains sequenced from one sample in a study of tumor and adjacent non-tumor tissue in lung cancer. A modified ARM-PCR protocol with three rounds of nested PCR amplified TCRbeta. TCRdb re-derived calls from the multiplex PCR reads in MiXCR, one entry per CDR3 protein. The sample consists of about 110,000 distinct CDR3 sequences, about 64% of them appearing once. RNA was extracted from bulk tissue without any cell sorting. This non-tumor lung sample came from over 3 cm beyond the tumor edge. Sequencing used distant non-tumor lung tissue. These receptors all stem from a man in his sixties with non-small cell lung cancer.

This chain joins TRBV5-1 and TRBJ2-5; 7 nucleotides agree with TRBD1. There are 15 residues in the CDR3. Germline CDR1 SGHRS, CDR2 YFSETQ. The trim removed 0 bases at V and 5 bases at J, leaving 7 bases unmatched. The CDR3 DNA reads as TGCGCCAGCAGCTTGGGACAGGGCAACAGGGAGACCCAGTACTTC. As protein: CASSLGQGNRETQYF.

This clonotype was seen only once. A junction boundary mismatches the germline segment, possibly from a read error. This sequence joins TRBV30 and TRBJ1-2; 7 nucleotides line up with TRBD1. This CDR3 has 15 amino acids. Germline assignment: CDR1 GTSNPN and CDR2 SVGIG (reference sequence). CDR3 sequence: CAWRDPCGTVYDYTF. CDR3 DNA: TGTGCCTGGAGAGACCCCTGCGGGACAGTTTATGACTACACCTTC.

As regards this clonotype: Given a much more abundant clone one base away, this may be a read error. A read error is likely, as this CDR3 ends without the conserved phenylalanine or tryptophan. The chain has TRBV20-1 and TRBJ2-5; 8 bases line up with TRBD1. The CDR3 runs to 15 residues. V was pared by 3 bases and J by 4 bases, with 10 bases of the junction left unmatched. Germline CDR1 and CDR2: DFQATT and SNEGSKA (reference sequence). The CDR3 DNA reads TGCAGTGCTAGGGGACAGGCCGGAGGGAGAGAGACCCAGTACTAC. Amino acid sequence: CSARGQAGGRETQYY.

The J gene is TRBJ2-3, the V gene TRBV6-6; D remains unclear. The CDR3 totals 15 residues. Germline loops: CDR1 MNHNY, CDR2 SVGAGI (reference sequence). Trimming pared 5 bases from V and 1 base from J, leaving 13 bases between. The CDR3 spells CASSVRYGGTDTQYF. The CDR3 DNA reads TGTGCCAGCAGTGTTCGATACGGCGGCACAGATACGCAGTATTTT.

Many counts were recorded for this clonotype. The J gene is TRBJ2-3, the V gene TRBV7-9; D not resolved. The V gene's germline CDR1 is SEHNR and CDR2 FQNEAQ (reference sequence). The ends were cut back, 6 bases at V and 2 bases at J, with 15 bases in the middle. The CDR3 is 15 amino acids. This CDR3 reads CASSQTFRITDTQYF. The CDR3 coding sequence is TGTGCCAGCAGTCAAACCTTCCGGATCACAGATACGCAGTATTTT.

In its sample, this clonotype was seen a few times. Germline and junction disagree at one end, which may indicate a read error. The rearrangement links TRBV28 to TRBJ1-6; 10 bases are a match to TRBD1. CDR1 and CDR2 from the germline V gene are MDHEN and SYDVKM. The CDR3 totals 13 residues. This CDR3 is CISGQGDGSPLHF. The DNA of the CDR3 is TGCATTAGCGGACAGGGGGACGGTTCACCCCTCCACTTT.

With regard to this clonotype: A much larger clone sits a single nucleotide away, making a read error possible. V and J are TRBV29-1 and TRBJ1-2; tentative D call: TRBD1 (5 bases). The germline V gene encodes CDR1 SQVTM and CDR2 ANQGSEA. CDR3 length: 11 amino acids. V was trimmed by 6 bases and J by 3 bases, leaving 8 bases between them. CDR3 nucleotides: TGCAGCGTCGGGGACGACTATGGCTACACCTTC. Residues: CSVGDDYGYTF. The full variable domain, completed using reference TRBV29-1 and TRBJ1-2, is SAVISQKPSRDICQRGTSLTIQCQVDSQVTMMFWYRQQPGQSLTLIATANQGSEATYESGFVIDKFPISRPNLTFSTLTVSNMSPEDSSIYLCSVGDDYGYTFGSGTRLTVV.

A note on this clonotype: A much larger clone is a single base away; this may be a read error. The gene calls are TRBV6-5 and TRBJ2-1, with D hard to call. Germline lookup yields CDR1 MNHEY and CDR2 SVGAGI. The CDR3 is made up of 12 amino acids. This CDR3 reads CTSRRIDNEQFF. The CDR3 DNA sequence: TGTACCAGCAGGCGGATCGACAATGAGCAGTTCTTC.

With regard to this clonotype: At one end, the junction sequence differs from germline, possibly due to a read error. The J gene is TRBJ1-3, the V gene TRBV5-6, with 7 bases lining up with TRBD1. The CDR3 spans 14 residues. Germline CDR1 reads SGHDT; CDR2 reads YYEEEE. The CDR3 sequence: CASGLQGPGNTIYF. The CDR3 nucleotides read TGTGCCAGCGGCTTACAGGGGCCTGGAAACACCATATATTTT.

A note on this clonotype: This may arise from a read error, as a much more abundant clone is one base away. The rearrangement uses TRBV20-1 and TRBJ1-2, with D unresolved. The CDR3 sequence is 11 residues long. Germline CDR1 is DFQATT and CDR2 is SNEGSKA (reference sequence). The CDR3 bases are TGCAGTGCTAGCTGGATGGATGGCTGCACCTTC. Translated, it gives CSASWMDGCTF.

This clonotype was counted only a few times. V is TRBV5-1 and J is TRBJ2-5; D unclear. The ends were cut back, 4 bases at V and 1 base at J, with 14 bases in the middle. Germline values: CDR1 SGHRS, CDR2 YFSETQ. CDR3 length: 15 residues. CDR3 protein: CASSNTGRAQETQYF. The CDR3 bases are TGCGCCAGCAGCAATACCGGTAGAGCCCAAGAGACCCAGTACTTC.

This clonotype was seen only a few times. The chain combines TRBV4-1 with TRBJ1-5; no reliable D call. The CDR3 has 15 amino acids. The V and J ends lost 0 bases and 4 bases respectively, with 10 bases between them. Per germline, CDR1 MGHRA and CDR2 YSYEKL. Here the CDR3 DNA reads TGCGCCAGCAGCCAAGATCTGGGGTTTAATCAGCCCCAGCATTTT. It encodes CASSQDLGFNQPQHF.

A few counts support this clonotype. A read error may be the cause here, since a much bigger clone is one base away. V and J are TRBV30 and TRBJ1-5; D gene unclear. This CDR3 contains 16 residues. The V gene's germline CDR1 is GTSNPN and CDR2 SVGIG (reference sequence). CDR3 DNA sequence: TGTACCTGCCGTGGCGGCAGTGGCAGGCCCGGATCGCCCCAGCATTTT. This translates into CTCRGGSGRPGSPQHF.

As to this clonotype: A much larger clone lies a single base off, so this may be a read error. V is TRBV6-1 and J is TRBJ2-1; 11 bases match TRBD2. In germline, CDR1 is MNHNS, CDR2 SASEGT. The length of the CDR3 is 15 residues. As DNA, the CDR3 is TGTGTCAGCAGTGATAGCGGGGGGGCGAGGGGTGAGCAGTTCTTC. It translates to CVSSDSGGARGEQFF.

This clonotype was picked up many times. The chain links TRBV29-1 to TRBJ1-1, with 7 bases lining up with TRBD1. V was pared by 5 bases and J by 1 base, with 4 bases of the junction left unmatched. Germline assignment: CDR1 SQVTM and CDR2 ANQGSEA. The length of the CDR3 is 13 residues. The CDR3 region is CSVSGTANTEAFF. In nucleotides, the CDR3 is TGCAGCGTTTCCGGGACAGCGAACACTGAAGCTTTCTTT. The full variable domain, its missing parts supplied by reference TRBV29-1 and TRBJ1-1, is SAVISQKPSRDICQRGTSLTIQCQVDSQVTMMFWYRQQPGQSLTLIATANQGSEATYESGFVIDKFPISRPNLTFSTLTVSNMSPEDSSIYLCSVSGTANTEAFFGQGTRLTVV.

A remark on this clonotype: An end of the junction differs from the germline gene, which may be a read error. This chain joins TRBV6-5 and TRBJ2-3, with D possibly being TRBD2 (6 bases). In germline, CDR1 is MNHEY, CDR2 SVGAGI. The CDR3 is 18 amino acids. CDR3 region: CASSSGSGLETSTDSQYF. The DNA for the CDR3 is TGTGCCAGCAGTTCAGGATCCGGTCTGGAAACTAGCACAGATTCGCAGTATTTT.

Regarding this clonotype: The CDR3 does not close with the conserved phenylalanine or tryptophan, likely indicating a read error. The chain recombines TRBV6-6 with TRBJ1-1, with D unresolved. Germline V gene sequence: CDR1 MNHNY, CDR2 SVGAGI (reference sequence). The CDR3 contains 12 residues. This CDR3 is CTSSSGNTEAFI. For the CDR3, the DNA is TGTACCAGCAGTTCTGGGAACACTGAAGCTTTCATT.

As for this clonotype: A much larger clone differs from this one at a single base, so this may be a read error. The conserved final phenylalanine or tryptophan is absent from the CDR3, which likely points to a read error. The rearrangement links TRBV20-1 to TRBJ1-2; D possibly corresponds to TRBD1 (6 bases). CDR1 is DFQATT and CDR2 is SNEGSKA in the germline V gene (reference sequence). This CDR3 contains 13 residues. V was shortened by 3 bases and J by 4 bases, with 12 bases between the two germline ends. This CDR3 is CSASLPGAYGYTL. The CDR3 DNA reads TGCAGTGCTAGCCTTCCGGGGGCCTATGGCTACACCCTC.

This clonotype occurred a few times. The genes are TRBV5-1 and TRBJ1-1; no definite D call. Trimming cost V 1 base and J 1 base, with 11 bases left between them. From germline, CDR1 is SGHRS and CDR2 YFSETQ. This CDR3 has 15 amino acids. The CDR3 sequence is CASSLLNPQNTEAFF. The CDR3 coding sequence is TGCGCCAGCAGCTTGTTAAATCCCCAGAACACTGAAGCTTTCTTT.

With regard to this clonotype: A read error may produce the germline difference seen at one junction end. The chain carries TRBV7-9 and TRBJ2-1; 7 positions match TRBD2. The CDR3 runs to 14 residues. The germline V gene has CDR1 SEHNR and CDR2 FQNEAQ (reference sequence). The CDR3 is CASSPTSIYNEHFF. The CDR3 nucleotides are TGTGCCAGCAGCCCGACTAGCATCTACAATGAGCACTTCTTC.

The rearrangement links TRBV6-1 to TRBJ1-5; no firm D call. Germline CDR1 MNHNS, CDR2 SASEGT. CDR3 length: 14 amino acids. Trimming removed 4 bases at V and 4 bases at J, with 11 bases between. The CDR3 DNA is TGTGCCAGCAGTGGTGCATATTTTAATCAGCCCCAGCATTTT. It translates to CASSGAYFNQPQHF.

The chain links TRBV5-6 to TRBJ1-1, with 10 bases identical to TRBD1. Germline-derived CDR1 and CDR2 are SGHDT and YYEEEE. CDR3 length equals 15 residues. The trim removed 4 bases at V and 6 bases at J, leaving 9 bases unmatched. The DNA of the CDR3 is TGTGCCAGCAGCACCGGGACAGGGGCCTCCGCTGAAGCTTTCTTT. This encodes CASSTGTGASAEAFF.

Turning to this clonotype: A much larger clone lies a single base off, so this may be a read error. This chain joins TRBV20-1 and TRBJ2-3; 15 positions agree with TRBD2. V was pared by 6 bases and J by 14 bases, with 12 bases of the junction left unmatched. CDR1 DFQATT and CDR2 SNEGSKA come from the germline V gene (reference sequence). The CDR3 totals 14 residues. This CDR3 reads CSAQAGLAGGLPYF. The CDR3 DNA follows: TGCAGTGCACAAGCGGGACTAGCGGGAGGCCTTCCGTATTTT.

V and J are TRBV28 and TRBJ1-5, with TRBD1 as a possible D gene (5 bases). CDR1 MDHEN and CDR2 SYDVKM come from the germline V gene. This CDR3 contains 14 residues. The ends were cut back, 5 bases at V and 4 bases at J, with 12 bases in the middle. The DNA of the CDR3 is TGTGCCAGCAGTCGGGACCGGAAGAATCAGCCCCAGCATTTT. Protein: CASSRDRKNQPQHF.

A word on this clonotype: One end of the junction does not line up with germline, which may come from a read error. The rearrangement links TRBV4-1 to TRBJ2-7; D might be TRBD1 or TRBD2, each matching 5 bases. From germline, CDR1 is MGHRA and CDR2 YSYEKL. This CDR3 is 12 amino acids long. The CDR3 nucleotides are TGCGCCAGCAACCAAGGGGACGACACTCAGTACTTC. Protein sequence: CASNQGDDTQYF.

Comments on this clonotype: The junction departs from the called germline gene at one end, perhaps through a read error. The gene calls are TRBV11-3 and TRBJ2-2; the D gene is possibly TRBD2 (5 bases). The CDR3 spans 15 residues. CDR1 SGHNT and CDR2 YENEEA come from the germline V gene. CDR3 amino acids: CASSLALANIGELFF. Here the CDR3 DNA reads TGTGCCAGCAGCTTAGCCTTAGCGAACATCGGGGAGCTGTTTTTT.

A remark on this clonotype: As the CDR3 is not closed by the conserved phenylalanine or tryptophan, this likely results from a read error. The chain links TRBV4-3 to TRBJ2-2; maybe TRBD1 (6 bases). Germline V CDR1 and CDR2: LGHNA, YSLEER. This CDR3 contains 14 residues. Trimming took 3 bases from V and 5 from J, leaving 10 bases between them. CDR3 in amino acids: CASSHGDRTGELFI. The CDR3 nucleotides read TGCGCCAGCAGCCACGGAGACAGGACCGGGGAGCTGTTTATT.

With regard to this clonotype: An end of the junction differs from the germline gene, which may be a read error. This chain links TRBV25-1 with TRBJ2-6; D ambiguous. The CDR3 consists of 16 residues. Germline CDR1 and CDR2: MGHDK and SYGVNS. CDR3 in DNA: TGTGCCAGCAGTGAATCTGGTCTGACTGGGACCAACGTCCTGACTTTC. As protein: CASSESGLTGTNVLTF.

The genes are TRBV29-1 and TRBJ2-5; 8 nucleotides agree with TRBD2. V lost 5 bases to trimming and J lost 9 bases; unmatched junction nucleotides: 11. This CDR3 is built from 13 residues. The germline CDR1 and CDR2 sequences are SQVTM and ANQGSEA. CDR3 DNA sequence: TGCAGCGTTCTGCGGGGGGAACAAGCGGCCCAGTACTTC. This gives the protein CSVLRGEQAAQYF.

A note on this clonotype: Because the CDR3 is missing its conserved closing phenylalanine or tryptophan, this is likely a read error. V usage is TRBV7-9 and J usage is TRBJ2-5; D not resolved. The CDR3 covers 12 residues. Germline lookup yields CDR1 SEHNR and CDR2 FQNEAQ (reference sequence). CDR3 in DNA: TGTGGCAGCAGCTTTTGGGAAGAGACCCAGTACCTC. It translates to CGSSFWEETQYL.